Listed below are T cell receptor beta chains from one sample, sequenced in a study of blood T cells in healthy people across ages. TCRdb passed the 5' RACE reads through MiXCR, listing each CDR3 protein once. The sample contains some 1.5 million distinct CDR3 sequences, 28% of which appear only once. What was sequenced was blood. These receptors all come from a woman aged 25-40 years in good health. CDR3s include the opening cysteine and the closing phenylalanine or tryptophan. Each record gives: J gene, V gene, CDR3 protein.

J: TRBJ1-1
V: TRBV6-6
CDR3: CASIPLGEGGKNTEAFF

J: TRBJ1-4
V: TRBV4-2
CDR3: CASSHGTENEKLFF

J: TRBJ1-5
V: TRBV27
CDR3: CASSLDKGSNLPQHF

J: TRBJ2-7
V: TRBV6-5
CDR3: CASSYSVLNAYEQYF

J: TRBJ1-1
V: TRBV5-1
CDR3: CASSLGWTGVSEAFF

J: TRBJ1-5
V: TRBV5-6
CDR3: CASSLGPGLAQPQHF

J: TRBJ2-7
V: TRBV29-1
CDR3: CSVATSGKNEQYF

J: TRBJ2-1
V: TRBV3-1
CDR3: CASSQEGSRNEQFF

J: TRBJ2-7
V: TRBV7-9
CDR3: CASSHLGQGFYEQYF

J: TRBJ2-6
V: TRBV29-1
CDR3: CSVEEGWNSGANVLTF

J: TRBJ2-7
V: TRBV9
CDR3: CASSVEETYEQYF

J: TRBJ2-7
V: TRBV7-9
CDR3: CASSHADRDYEQYF

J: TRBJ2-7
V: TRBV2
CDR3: CASSEMGGLSEQYF